The 25 T cell receptor beta chains listed next were all sequenced from one sample in a study of T cells in Graves' hyperthyroidism and ophthalmopathy. The source material, RNA transcripts, was used to amplify TCR beta CDR3 regions. HTBI primers were the set used in a first-round RT-PCR of the TCR CDR3. One entry per CDR3 protein results from TCRdb running MiXCR on the multiplex PCR reads. The sample consists of roughly 600,000 distinct CDR3 sequences, approximately 14% of them appearing once. What was sequenced was blood. The receptor source for this set is a woman in her fifties or sixties with Graves' ophthalmopathy.

At least ten counts were recorded for this clonotype. The chain combines TRBV7-9 with TRBJ2-7; weak D call: TRBD1 (6 bases). The V end lost 5 bases, the J end lost 5 bases, and 19 bases lay between the germline ends. The length of the CDR3 is 15 residues. Germline V gene data show CDR1 as SEHNR and CDR2 as FQNEAQ (reference sequence). As DNA, the CDR3 is TGTGCCAGCAGCCCCCGCTCCCGGGACATTCACGAGCAGTACTTC. The encoded protein is CASSPRSRDIHEQYF.

The chain combines TRBV4-3 with TRBJ2-5; maybe TRBD2 (6 bases). The CDR3 is made up of 15 amino acids. Germline loops: CDR1 LGHNA, CDR2 YSLEER. V was pared by 2 bases and J by 2 bases, with 12 bases between. The CDR3 bases are TGCGCCAGCAGCCAATGGACTATGGGGCAAGAGACCCAGTACTTC. This codes for CASSQWTMGQETQYF.

This clonotype has a handful of counts. This may come from a read error, since a much larger clone is one base off. CDR3 DNA sequence: TGTGCCACCAGAGGGGGACAGGACACAGATACGCAGTATTTT. Protein product: CATRGGQDTDTQYF. The chain is built from TRBV24-1 and TRBJ2-3, with TRBD1 matching over 8 bases. The V gene's germline CDR1 is KGHDR and CDR2 SFDVKD. The CDR3 covers 14 residues. Germline trimming cut 7 bases from V and 2 bases from J; bases unmatched to any gene: 4.

The sample holds many counts of this clonotype. The rearrangement uses TRBV18 and TRBJ2-7; D gene ambiguous. Deletions cut 1 base from V and 0 bases from J, with 4 bases between. The CDR3 has 13 amino acids. From germline, CDR1 is KGHSH and CDR2 LQKENI. In DNA, the CDR3 is TGTGCCAGCTCACCACACAGCTCCTACGAGCAGTACTTC. It specifies CASSPHSSYEQYF.

This clonotype has a handful of counts. The chain combines TRBV20-1 with TRBJ2-3, with 11 bases aligning to TRBD2. CDR1 and CDR2 (germline): DFQATT, SNEGSKA (reference sequence). Trimming cost V 1 base and J 5 bases; bases outside gene matches: 11. There are 17 residues in the CDR3. The CDR3 bases are TGCAGTGCTAGAGTTAGCGGGAGGGAAAGCCCAATAGATACGCAGTATTTT. It translates to CSARVSGRESPIDTQYF.

The table lists this clonotype with a few counts. The chain joins TRBV19 to TRBJ2-7; 10 nucleotides match TRBD2. The CDR3 totals 14 residues. V lost 6 bases, J lost 1 base, and 3 bases stayed unmatched. The V gene's germline CDR1 is LNHDA and CDR2 SQIVND (reference sequence). CDR3 nucleotides: TGTGCCAGTAGAGATAGCGGGAGGTCCTACGAGCAGTACTTC. Amino acids: CASRDSGRSYEQYF. The full variable domain, rest sourced from reference TRBV19 and TRBJ2-7, is DGGITQSPKYLFRKEGQNVTLSCEQNLNHDAMYWYRQDPGQGLRLIYYSQIVNDFQKGDIAEGYSVSREKKESFPLTVTSAQKNPTAFYLCASRDSGRSYEQYFGPGTRLTVT.

In its sample, this clonotype was seen many times. This chain uses TRBV7-3 with TRBJ2-1; D is possibly TRBD2 (5 bases). The germline CDR1 and CDR2 sequences are SGHTA and FQGTGA. The V end lost 6 bases, the J end lost 7 bases, and 25 bases lay between the germline ends. The CDR3 contains 17 residues. The chain's CDR3 is CASRLGLGRAMGNEQFF. CDR3 DNA sequence: TGTGCCAGCAGACTAGGCCTTGGGCGGGCTATGGGAAATGAGCAGTTCTTC.

This clonotype was recorded many times. The gene calls are TRBV20-1 and TRBJ1-5, with 9 nucleotides matching TRBD1. Germline trimming cut 6 bases from V and 6 bases from J; bases unmatched to any gene: 9. CDR3 length: 14 residues. Looked up from germline, CDR1 is DFQATT and CDR2 is SNEGSKA (reference sequence). As DNA, the CDR3 is TGCAGTGCAACCCTGGGACAGGGTCTTCAGCCCCAGCATTTT. Its protein is CSATLGQGLQPQHF.

This clonotype has just a few counts. The chain uses TRBV24-1 and TRBJ1-5; D remains ambiguous. Trimming cost V 3 bases and J 3 bases, with 5 bases left between them. Germline V gene lookup returns CDR1 KGHDR and CDR2 SFDVKD. CDR3 length: 13 residues. CDR3 in amino acids: CATSDNLNQPQHF. The CDR3 nucleotides read TGTGCCACCAGTGATAATCTCAATCAGCCCCAGCATTTT.

This clonotype was found many times. V is TRBV18 and J is TRBJ2-5; D is perhaps TRBD2 (5 bases). The V gene lost 5 bases and the J gene lost 5 bases, with 21 bases spanning the gap. CDR1 is KGHSH and CDR2 is LQKENI in the germline V gene. The CDR3 length is 16 residues. The CDR3 spells CASSSTAPSAGETQYF. In DNA form, the CDR3 reads TGTGCCAGCTCATCTACGGCCCCATCGGCGGGCGAGACCCAGTACTTC.

Many counts were recorded for this clonotype. In nucleotides, the CDR3 is TGTGCCAGCAGTCCGTGGACACCTGAAGCTTTCTTT. This gives the protein CASSPWTPEAFF. The chain uses TRBV28 and TRBJ1-1; D might be TRBD1 (5 bases). V was trimmed by 5 bases and J by 6 bases, leaving 10 bases between them. The germline V gene has CDR1 MDHEN and CDR2 SYDVKM. The CDR3 length is 12 residues.

The chain has TRBV19 and TRBJ2-1; 7 nucleotides align to TRBD2. The CDR3 runs to 15 residues. CDR1 and CDR2 from the germline V gene are LNHDA and SQIVND (reference sequence). Unmatched junction bases numbered 16, after V lost 7 bases and J lost 10 bases. The CDR3 sequence is CASNPKGREPNEQFF. CDR3 nucleotide sequence: TGTGCCAGTAACCCAAAGGGGCGGGAGCCCAACGAGCAGTTCTTC.

The table lists this clonotype with a count of one. This chain uses TRBV19 with TRBJ2-2, with 7 nucleotides matching TRBD1. CDR1 LNHDA and CDR2 SQIVND come from the germline V gene (reference sequence). Trimming at V came to 8 bases and at J to 5 bases, leaving 8 bases not matched to a gene. This CDR3 spans 14 amino acids. The CDR3 bases are TGTGCCAGTTCGACAGGGTCCGTTACCGGGGAGCTGTTTTTT. Residues: CASSTGSVTGELFF. The whole variable domain, filled in from reference TRBV19 and TRBJ2-2, reads DGGITQSPKYLFRKEGQNVTLSCEQNLNHDAMYWYRQDPGQGLRLIYYSQIVNDFQKGDIAEGYSVSREKKESFPLTVTSAQKNPTAFYLCASSTGSVTGELFFGEGSRLTVL.

This clonotype was picked up many times. V usage is TRBV24-1 and J usage is TRBJ2-5; TRBD2 is a possible D gene (6 bases). V was trimmed by 2 bases and J by 5 bases, leaving 11 bases between them. Germline V lookup: CDR1 KGHDR, CDR2 SFDVKD. This CDR3 has 14 amino acids. For the CDR3, the DNA is TGTGCCACCAGTGATTGGTCGGCGGGGGAGACCCAGTACTTC. This sequence encodes CATSDWSAGETQYF.

The chain uses TRBV7-9 and TRBJ1-1; 9 nucleotides match TRBD1. There are 16 residues in the CDR3. After removal of 5 bases from V and 0 bases from J, the junction contained 7 bases not matched to a gene. Germline V gene lookup returns CDR1 SEHNR and CDR2 FQNEAQ (reference sequence). CDR3: CASSTGQGWLNTEAFF. The CDR3 DNA is TGTGCCAGCAGCACCGGACAGGGGTGGTTGAACACTGAAGCTTTCTTT.

This clonotype was recorded a few times. This chain links TRBV4-1 with TRBJ2-2; tentative D call: TRBD1 (6 bases). The germline gives CDR1 MGHRA, CDR2 YSYEKL. The CDR3 has 15 amino acids. Trimming pared 3 bases from V and 5 bases from J, leaving 13 bases between. The CDR3 loop reads CASSQPGHKTGELFF. The CDR3 nucleotides are TGCGCCAGCAGCCAGCCGGGACATAAGACCGGGGAGCTGTTTTTT.

The genes are TRBV7-2 and TRBJ1-5, with 7 nucleotides matching TRBD1. The CDR3 is made up of 15 amino acids. The ends lost 0 bases at V and 7 bases at J; junction bases unmatched: 6. CDR1 and CDR2 (germline): SGHTA, FQGNSA. The CDR3: CASSLASSGGQPQHF. CDR3 DNA sequence: TGTGCCAGCAGCTTAGCGTCATCAGGGGGGCAGCCCCAGCATTTT.

This rearrangement joins TRBV9 to TRBJ1-1, with D perhaps matching TRBD1 (6 bases). The CDR3 consists of 14 residues. Germline CDR1 is SGDLS and CDR2 is YYNGEE. V lost 4 bases to trimming and J lost 1 base, with 11 bases between them. CDR3 sequence (DNA): TGTGCCAGCAGCTTAACGGGACAGAACACTGAAGCTTTCTTT. Translation: CASSLTGQNTEAFF.

V is TRBV28 and J is TRBJ2-1, with a weak D call TRBD2 (5 bases). The V end was cut by 10 bases, the J end by 5 bases, with 9 bases between. CDR1 is MDHEN, CDR2 SYDVKM, per germline. The CDR3 has 11 residues. The CDR3 spells CATGLHNEQFF. The CDR3 DNA is TGTGCCACTGGACTGCACAATGAGCAGTTCTTC.

This clonotype came up a few times. In DNA, the CDR3 is TGCGCCAGCAGCTTAACGTACGACGAGCAGTACTTC. Its protein product is CASSLTYDEQYF. The chain couples TRBV5-1 to TRBJ2-7; D gene ambiguous. CDR1 and CDR2 (germline): SGHRS, YFSETQ. The CDR3 contains 12 residues. Trimming cost V 2 bases and J 5 bases, with 8 bases left between them. Full variable domain (remainder filled in from reference TRBV5-1 and TRBJ2-7): KAGVTQTPRYLIKTRGQQVTLSCSPISGHRSVSWYQQTPGQGLQFLFEYFSETQRNKGNFPGRFSGRQFSNSRSEMNVSTLELGDSALYLCASSLTYDEQYFGPGTRLTVT.

Points on this clonotype: A read error may explain this, as a much larger clone is one base away. This chain connects TRBV18 to TRBJ2-1, with a weak D call TRBD1 (6 bases). Germline CDR1 is KGHSH and CDR2 is LQKENI. The CDR3 sequence is 18 residues long. The CDR3 loop reads CVSSPAPGSLGGYNEQFF. In DNA form, the CDR3 reads TGTGTCAGCTCACCTGCCCCGGGATCCTTAGGGGGATACAATGAGCAGTTCTTC.

V gene TRBV6-1 combines with J gene TRBJ1-6; 7 bases match TRBD1. The CDR3 runs to 13 residues. After removal of 7 bases from V and 6 bases from J, the junction contained 3 bases not matched to a gene. Germline CDR1 reads MNHNS; CDR2 reads SASEGT. DNA of the CDR3: TGTGCCAGCAAAGGGACAGTTAATTCACCCCTCCACTTT. Its protein is CASKGTVNSPLHF.

This clonotype was observed many times. The genes are TRBV6-5 and TRBJ2-1, with a possible D match to TRBD1 (5 bases). The germline CDR1 and CDR2 sequences are MNHEY and SVGAGI. The V end lost 0 bases, the J end lost 0 bases, and 6 bases lay between the germline ends. This CDR3 region has 15 residues. The DNA of the CDR3 is TGTGCCAGCAGTTACTCCCAGGGCTCCTACAATGAGCAGTTCTTC. Its translation is CASSYSQGSYNEQFF.

This clonotype was counted ten times or more. The chain links TRBV6-1 to TRBJ2-2; the match to TRBD2 covers 7 bases. V was clipped by 3 bases and J by 1 base; unmatched bases: 2. The CDR3 consists of 15 residues. The germline V gene has CDR1 MNHNS and CDR2 SASEGT. The CDR3 coding sequence is TGTGCCAGCAGTGATGCTAGCGGGAACACCGGGGAGCTGTTTTTT. Protein: CASSDASGNTGELFF.

This clonotype was counted between two and nine times. Compared with germline, one end of the junction differs, possibly owing to a read error. The V and J genes are TRBV5-1 and TRBJ2-2; D unclear. CDR3 length equals 15 residues. Germline assignment: CDR1 SGHRS and CDR2 YFSETQ. DNA of the CDR3: TGTGCCAGCAAACTGGGAAGGGAGAACACCGGGGAGCTGTTTTTT. It encodes CASKLGRENTGELFF.